The T cell receptor beta chain described here comes from a study of blood T cell repertoires in COVID-19. The V segment lost 6 bases and the J segment 9 bases; nucleotides outside the gene matches: 8. The CDR3 has 15 residues. The V gene's germline CDR1 is MDHEN and CDR2 SYDVKM. TCRdb's table, derived via immunoSEQ multiplex PCR, lists solely in-frame clones and lacks some. The sample shows a few hundred thousand clones, about 90% of them seen only once. This chain links TRBV28 with TRBJ1-6; TRBD1 matches 10 bases. The receptor was derived from a woman in her fifties or sixties who had been exposed to COVID-19. Sequencing was carried out using PBMCs or T cells enriched from blood (not recorded which). In DNA form, the CDR3 reads TGTGCCAGCAGCCTGACAGGGGGCGATGGTTCACCCCTCCACTTT. It encodes CASSLTGGDGSPLHF.